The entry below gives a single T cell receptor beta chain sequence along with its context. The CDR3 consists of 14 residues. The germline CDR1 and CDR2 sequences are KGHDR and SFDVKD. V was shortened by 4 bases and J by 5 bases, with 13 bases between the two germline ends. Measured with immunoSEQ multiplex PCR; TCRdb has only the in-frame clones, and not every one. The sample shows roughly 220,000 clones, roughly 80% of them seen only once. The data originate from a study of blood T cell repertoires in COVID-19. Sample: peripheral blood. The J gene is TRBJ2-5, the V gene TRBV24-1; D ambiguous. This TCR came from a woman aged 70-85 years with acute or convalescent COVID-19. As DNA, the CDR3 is TGTGCCACCAGTGACTCGAAGAGTCTGGAGACCCAGTACTTC. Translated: CATSDSKSLETQYF.